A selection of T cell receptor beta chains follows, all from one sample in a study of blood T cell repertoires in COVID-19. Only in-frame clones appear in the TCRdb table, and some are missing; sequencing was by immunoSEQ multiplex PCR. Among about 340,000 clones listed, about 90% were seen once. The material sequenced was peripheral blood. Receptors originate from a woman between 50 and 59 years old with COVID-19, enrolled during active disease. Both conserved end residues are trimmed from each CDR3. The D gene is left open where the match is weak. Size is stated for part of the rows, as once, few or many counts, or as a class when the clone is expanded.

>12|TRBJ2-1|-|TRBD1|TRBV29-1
SVDRDRVYNEQF
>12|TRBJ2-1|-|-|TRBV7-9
ASSLAGVYNEQF
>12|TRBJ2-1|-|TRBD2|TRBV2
ASSLAGSYNEQF
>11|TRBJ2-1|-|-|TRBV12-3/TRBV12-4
ASSWTENNEQF
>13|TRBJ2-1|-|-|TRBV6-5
ASRELATDYNEQF
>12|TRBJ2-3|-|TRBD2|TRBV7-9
ASSFWTSEDTQY
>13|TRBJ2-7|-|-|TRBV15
ATSRGGAASYEQY
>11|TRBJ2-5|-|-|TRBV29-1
SAKQGGQETQY
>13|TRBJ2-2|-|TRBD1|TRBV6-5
ASSASDRVAGELF
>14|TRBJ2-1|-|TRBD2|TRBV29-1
SARTSGSNSYNEQF
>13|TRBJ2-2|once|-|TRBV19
ASSPPGANTGELF
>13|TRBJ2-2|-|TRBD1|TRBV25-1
ASTKGQTNTGELF
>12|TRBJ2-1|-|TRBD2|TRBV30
AWSVAGGIYEQF
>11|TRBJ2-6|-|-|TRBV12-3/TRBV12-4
ASSFLGANVLT
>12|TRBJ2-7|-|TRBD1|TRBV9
ASSPTGGAYEQY
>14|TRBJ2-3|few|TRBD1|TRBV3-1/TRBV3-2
ASSRQGVVVTDTQY
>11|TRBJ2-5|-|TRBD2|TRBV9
ASSGRFGETQY
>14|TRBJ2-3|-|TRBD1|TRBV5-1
ASSPTSDRAGDTQY
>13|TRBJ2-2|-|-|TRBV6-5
ASTPGTPPSGELF
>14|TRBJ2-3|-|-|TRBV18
ASSPSSRGTTDTQY
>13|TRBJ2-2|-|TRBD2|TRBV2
ASSGISGSGGELF
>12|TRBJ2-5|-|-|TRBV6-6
ASSITGGGGTQY
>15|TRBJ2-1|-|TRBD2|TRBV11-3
ASSLVNSGEVYNEQF
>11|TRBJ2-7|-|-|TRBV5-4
ASSLPTGNEQY
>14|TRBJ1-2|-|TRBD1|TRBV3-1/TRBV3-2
ASSQGGTGEYYGYT
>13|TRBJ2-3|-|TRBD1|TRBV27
ASTSTGIRPDTQY
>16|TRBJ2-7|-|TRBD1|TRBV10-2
ASSERVLGRGQIYEQY
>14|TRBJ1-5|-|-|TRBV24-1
ATSDSNRASNQPQH
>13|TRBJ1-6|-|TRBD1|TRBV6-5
ASRTGSSYNSPLH
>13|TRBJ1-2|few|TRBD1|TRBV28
ASSLPGQGGYGYT
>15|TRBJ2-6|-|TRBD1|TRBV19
ASRTGAAGSGANVLT
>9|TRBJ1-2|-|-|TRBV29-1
SVEKPGGYT
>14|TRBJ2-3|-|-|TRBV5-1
ASSLGLAESTDTQY
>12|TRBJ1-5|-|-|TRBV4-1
ASSQGSGGQPQH